This T cell receptor (beta chain) was recorded in a study of memory CD4+ T cells and cytomegalovirus serostatus. At the level of the study: Healthy Belgian adult donors included several CMV-positive and approximately 25 CMV-negative people. Study-level points and caveats: Of under 200 reported CMV TCRbeta sequences, around 63 were found in memory CD4+ repertoires.

The sort gate was single viable CD3+CD4+CD8-CD45RO+ cells for memory CD4+ T cells. After thawing, CD4+ T cells were positively selected. The CDR3 runs to 14 residues. CDR1 MNHNS and CDR2 SASEGT come from the germline V gene. Trimming stripped 2 bases from V and 7 bases from J, with 14 bases between. In this sample, this clone turned up a few times. Its antigen remains unidentified. Data came from immunoSEQ multiplex PCR; TCRdb stores just in-frame clones and leaves some out. The sample holds about 50,000 clones, roughly 80% seen once. Sequenced: memory CD4+ T cells from blood. The TCR was taken from an adult in good health and CMV-seronegative. The rearrangement joins TRBV6-1 to TRBJ1-1; maybe TRBD1 (6 bases). CDR3 amino acids: CASSELAGGGEAFF. The DNA for the CDR3 is TGTGCCAGCAGTGAATTAGCGGGGGGCGGTGAAGCTTTCTTT.